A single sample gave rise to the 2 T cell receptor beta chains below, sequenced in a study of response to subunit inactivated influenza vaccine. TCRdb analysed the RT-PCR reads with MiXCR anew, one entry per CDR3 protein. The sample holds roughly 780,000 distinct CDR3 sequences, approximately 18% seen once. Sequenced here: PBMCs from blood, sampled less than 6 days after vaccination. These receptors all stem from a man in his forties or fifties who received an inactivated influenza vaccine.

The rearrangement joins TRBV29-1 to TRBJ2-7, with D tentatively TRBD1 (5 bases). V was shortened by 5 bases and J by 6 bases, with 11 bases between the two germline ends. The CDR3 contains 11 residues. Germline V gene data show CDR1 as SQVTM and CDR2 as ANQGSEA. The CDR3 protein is CSVRQGIEQYF. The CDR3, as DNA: TGCAGCGTTCGTCAGGGTATCGAGCAGTACTTC.

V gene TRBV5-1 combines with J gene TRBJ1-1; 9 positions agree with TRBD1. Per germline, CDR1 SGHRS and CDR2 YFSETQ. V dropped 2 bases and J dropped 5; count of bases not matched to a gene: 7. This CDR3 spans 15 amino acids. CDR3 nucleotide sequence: TGCGCCAGCAGCTTTTTACAGGGGGCAAGTACTGAAGCTTTCTTT. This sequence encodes CASSFLQGASTEAFF.